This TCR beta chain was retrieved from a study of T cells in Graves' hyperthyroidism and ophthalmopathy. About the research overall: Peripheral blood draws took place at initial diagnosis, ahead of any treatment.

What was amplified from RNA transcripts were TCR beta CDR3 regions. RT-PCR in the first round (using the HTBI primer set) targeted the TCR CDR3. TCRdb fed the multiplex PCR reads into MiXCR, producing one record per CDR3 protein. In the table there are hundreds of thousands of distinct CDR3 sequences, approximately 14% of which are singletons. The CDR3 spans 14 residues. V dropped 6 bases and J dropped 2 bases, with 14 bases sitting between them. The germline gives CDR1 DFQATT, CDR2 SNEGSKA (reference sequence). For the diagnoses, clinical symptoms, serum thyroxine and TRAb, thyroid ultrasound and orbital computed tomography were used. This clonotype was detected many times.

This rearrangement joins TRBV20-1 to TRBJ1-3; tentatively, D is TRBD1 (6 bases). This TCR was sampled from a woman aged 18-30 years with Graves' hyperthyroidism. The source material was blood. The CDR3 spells CSAPLGGPGNTIYF. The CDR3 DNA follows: TGCAGTGCCCCTTTGGGGGGGCCTGGAAACACCATATATTTT.